Following are 21 T cell receptor beta chains from one sample sequenced in a study of T cells in Graves' hyperthyroidism and ophthalmopathy. The TCR beta CDR3 regions underwent amplification using RNA transcripts as the source. The HTBI primer set drove a first-round RT-PCR of the TCR CDR3. MiXCR was run by TCRdb on the multiplex PCR reads, yielding one entry per CDR3 protein. The table records hundreds of thousands of distinct CDR3 sequences, less than 45% of them present only once. Sequencing was carried out using peripheral blood or thyroid tissue (not recorded which). These receptors all come from an adult man with Graves' disease, either hyperthyroidism or ophthalmopathy (not recorded which).

This clonotype was counted ten times or more. The rearrangement joins TRBV15 to TRBJ1-2, with D hard to call. Looked up from germline, CDR1 is LNHNV and CDR2 is YYDKDF (reference sequence). The CDR3 totals 14 residues. The V and J ends lost 0 bases and 8 bases respectively, with 13 bases between them. The CDR3 spells CATSRDERFDGYTF. The DNA of the CDR3 is TGTGCCACCAGCAGAGATGAAAGGTTTGACGGCTACACCTTC.

This clonotype was counted a few times. The V call is TRBV19, the J call TRBJ1-5; D is possibly TRBD1 (6 bases). Per germline, CDR1 LNHDA and CDR2 SQIVND (reference sequence). This CDR3 spans 15 amino acids. V lost 1 base and J lost 5, with 12 bases in between. CDR3 DNA sequence: TGTGCCAGTAGTATAGCTGGGGGCGACGATCAGCCCCAGCATTTT. This gives the protein CASSIAGGDDQPQHF.

The chain joins TRBV6-1 to TRBJ2-7, with TRBD2 matching over 9 bases. The V segment lost 2 bases and the J segment 2 bases; nucleotides outside the gene matches: 10. The CDR3 consists of 17 residues. Germline values: CDR1 MNHNS, CDR2 SASEGT. Here the CDR3 DNA reads TGTGCCAGCAGTGAATGGGGTGTGAGCGGGAGGACCTACGAGCAGTACTTC. Protein: CASSEWGVSGRTYEQYF.

The V and J genes are TRBV6-6 and TRBJ1-1; a possible D gene is TRBD1 (5 bases). This CDR3 has 13 amino acids. Trimming shortened V by 7 bases and J by 5 bases, and 14 bases separated the two germline ends. Germline-derived CDR1 and CDR2 are MNHNY and SVGAGI (reference sequence). CDR3 protein: CASTFWGETEAFF. CDR3 nucleotide sequence: TGTGCCAGCACCTTTTGGGGGGAAACTGAAGCTTTCTTT.

V is TRBV7-3 and J is TRBJ2-5; D call uncertain. Trimming removed 1 base from V and 2 bases from J, with 14 bases in between. CDR3 length equals 16 residues. The germline gives CDR1 SGHTA, CDR2 FQGTGA. The CDR3 nucleotides read TGTGCCAGCAGCTTAATGGTTGCAGTAATACAAGAGACCCAGTACTTC. Its protein product is CASSLMVAVIQETQYF.

This clonotype occurred once. V usage is TRBV9 and J usage is TRBJ1-1; tentative D call: TRBD1 (5 bases). Trimming removed 4 bases from V and 0 bases from J, with 10 bases in between. CDR1 is SGDLS, CDR2 YYNGEE, per germline. The CDR3 covers 14 residues. The CDR3 coding sequence is TGTGCCAGCAGCTTCAGGGCCCTGAACACTGAAGCTTTCTTT. As protein: CASSFRALNTEAFF.

The rearrangement joins TRBV29-1 to TRBJ1-1; the D gene is possibly TRBD1 (5 bases). The length of the CDR3 is 13 residues. The germline CDR1 and CDR2 sequences are SQVTM and ANQGSEA. The ends were cut back, 4 bases at V and 6 bases at J, with 15 bases in the middle. CDR3 sequence (DNA): TGCAGCGTTGTTCCGTCAGGGAGGCCTGAAGCTTTCTTT. This sequence encodes CSVVPSGRPEAFF.

V and J are TRBV6-4 and TRBJ1-2, with TRBD1 matching over 7 bases. Trimming removed 8 bases from V and 2 bases from J; junction bases left unmatched: 14. The germline V gene encodes CDR1 MRHNA and CDR2 SNTAGT. The CDR3 runs to 16 residues. CDR3 DNA sequence: TGTGCCAGCTCACCTCAGCCGGGACAGCGGAACTATGGCTACACCTTC. Amino acids: CASSPQPGQRNYGYTF.

This clonotype was observed many times. This chain connects TRBV12-3 or TRBV12-4 to TRBJ2-5; 8 nucleotides agree with TRBD2. The CDR3 sequence is 13 residues long. Trimming cost V 8 bases and J 4 bases; bases outside gene matches: 6. The chain's CDR3 is CASSSGRGETQYF. The DNA of the CDR3 is TGTGCCAGCTCAAGCGGGAGAGGAGAGACCCAGTACTTC.

This clonotype was counted ten times or more. The chain uses TRBV5-1 and TRBJ1-4, with D possibly being TRBD1 (5 bases). Trimming removed 5 bases from V and 3 bases from J, with 8 bases in between. Looked up from germline, CDR1 is SGHRS and CDR2 is YFSETQ. CDR3 length: 13 amino acids. CDR3 residues: CASSPGANEKLFF. CDR3 coding DNA: TGCGCCAGCAGTCCGGGGGCTAATGAAAAACTGTTTTTT.

This clonotype was observed many times. Mismatch with germline at one junction end may stem from a read error. The gene calls are TRBV6-5 and TRBJ2-5; the match to TRBD2 covers 8 bases. The CDR3 length is 13 residues. CDR1 MNHEY and CDR2 SVGAGI come from the germline V gene. In DNA form, the CDR3 reads TGTGCCAGCAGTGACTCGGGAGGGAAGACCCAGTACTTC. Its protein product is CASSDSGGKTQYF.

This clonotype has a single count. The rearrangement uses TRBV5-1 and TRBJ2-7; D possibly corresponds to TRBD1 (6 bases). The CDR3 consists of 16 residues. Trimming took 4 bases from V and 0 from J, leaving 17 bases between them. Germline V gives CDR1 SGHRS, CDR2 YFSETQ. The CDR3 sequence is CASSARQVTSSYEQYF. In DNA, the CDR3 is TGCGCCAGCAGCGCCAGACAGGTGACGAGCTCCTACGAGCAGTACTTC.

With respect to this clonotype: Likely a read error: the CDR3 ends without its conserved phenylalanine or tryptophan. V is TRBV19 and J is TRBJ2-7, with D tentatively TRBD2 (5 bases). Trimming left V 0 bases short and J 2 bases short, with 11 bases between. Germline-derived CDR1 and CDR2 are LNHDA and SQIVND (reference sequence). This CDR3 is 15 amino acids long. The CDR3 sequence is CASSIDGEPTYEQYL. DNA for the CDR3: TGTGCCAGTAGTATAGACGGGGAACCGACCTACGAGCAGTACCTC.

This chain uses TRBV29-1 with TRBJ2-5; 7 nucleotides match TRBD2. V was clipped by 4 bases and J by 1 base; unmatched bases: 12. The CDR3 covers 16 residues. CDR1 is SQVTM, CDR2 ANQGSEA, per germline. CDR3 DNA sequence: TGCAGCGTTGTTGGGGGGGAAATAAGGAGCCAAGAGACCCAGTACTTC. Translation gives CSVVGGEIRSQETQYF.

The V gene is TRBV4-1, the J gene TRBJ1-4; 11 positions agree with TRBD1. V dropped 3 bases and J dropped 5; count of bases not matched to a gene: 5. CDR1 and CDR2 from the germline V gene are MGHRA and YSYEKL. This CDR3 has 16 amino acids. CDR3 in DNA: TGCGCCAGCAGCCAGGCCGGGACAGGGGGGAATGAAAAACTGTTTTTT. This encodes CASSQAGTGGNEKLFF.

This clonotype was observed at least ten times. V gene TRBV10-3 combines with J gene TRBJ2-5; 8 bases align to TRBD1. CDR3 length: 13 residues. V was pared by 6 bases and J by 5 bases, with 5 bases of the junction left unmatched. Looked up from germline, CDR1 is ENHRY and CDR2 is SYGVKD. The CDR3 loop reads CAIRAQGVETQYF. CDR3 sequence (DNA): TGTGCCATCAGGGCACAGGGGGTTGAGACCCAGTACTTC.

In its sample, this clonotype was seen a few times. Without the conserved terminal phenylalanine or tryptophan, this CDR3 likely stems from a read error. The DNA is left out, because the CDR3 cannot be placed on it with certainty; the CDR3 is given as TCRdb lists it. The CDR3 loop reads CASSLGTRLP. This chain connects TRBV7-9 to TRBJ2-7; the DNA was not compared with TRBD2, the D call given in the table. The CDR3 is 10 residues long, ends included. Germline CDR1 reads SEHNR; CDR2 reads FQNEAQ (reference sequence).

This chain links TRBV6-7 with TRBJ1-6; perhaps TRBD1 as D (5 bases). TRBV6-7 is placed among ORFs of uncertain function. V lost 8 bases and J lost 2, with 25 bases in between. This CDR3 spans 19 amino acids. This chain's CDR3 is CASRLRKSRAKTYNSPLHF. The CDR3 DNA reads as TGTGCCAGCCGACTTCGAAAGTCCAGGGCCAAAACCTATAATTCACCCCTCCACTTT.

The genes are TRBV7-9 and TRBJ1-2, with D perhaps TRBD1 (6 bases). The CDR3 covers 14 residues. The ends were cut back, 5 bases at V and 3 bases at J, with 13 bases in the middle. Germline CDR1 reads SEHNR; CDR2 reads FQNEAQ (reference sequence). CDR3 in amino acids: CASSVADSYYGYTF. The CDR3 region has the DNA TGTGCCAGCAGCGTTGCGGACAGCTACTATGGCTACACCTTC. The full variable domain, its missing parts supplied by reference TRBV7-9 and TRBJ1-2, is DTGVSQNPRHKITKRGQNVTFRCDPISEHNRLYWYRQTLGQGPEFLTYFQNEAQLEKSRLLSDRFSAERPKGSFSTLEIQRTEQGDSAMYLCASSVADSYYGYTFGSGTRLTVV.

V is TRBV7-9 and J is TRBJ1-6; TRBD1 might be the D (5 bases). This CDR3 comprises 14 residues. V gave up 5 bases and J gave up 9 bases, with 14 bases separating them. In germline, CDR1 is SEHNR, CDR2 FQNEAQ (reference sequence). In nucleotides, the CDR3 is TGTGCCAGCAGCCCCACCGGGGCTAGTTCACCCCTCCACTTT. Translating it yields CASSPTGASSPLHF.

This clonotype was seen many times. The gene calls are TRBV15 and TRBJ1-2, with D perhaps TRBD1 (6 bases). Germline CDR1 is LNHNV and CDR2 is YYDKDF (reference sequence). Trimming shortened V by 0 bases and J by 8 bases, and 19 bases separated the two germline ends. CDR3 length: 16 residues. The CDR3 coding sequence is TGTGCCACCAGCAGAGACCCTACCGACAGGTCTGGCGGCTACACCTTC. It translates to CATSRDPTDRSGGYTF. Using reference TRBV15 and TRBJ1-2 for the parts outside the CDR3, the full variable domain is DAMVIQNPRYQVTQFGKPVTLSCSQTLNHNVMYWYQQKSSQAPKLLFHYYDKDFNNEADTPDNFQSRRPNTSFCFLDIRSPGLGDTAMYLCATSRDPTDRSGGYTFGSGTRLTVV.